This T cell receptor beta chain was retrieved from a study of OX40 agonist ivuxolimab in advanced cancers. Clones were read by immunoSEQ multiplex PCR, and TCRdb kept only the in-frame ones, dropping some. The repertoire consists of about 75,000 clones, with approximately 81% occurring once and the leading ten covering 15% to 20%. The clonotype originates from an adult with an advanced solid tumor such as melanoma, head and neck, liver or kidney cancer. The specimen comprised CD4+ or CD8+ T cells sorted from blood, sampled in a trial of the OX40 agonist ivuxolimab.

The CDR3 DNA reads as TGCGCCAGCAGCCCTCCTGGACTCACAGATACGCAGTATTTT. Translated, it gives CASSPPGLTDTQYF. V gene TRBV5-1 combines with J gene TRBJ2-3; D may be TRBD2 (5 bases). The germline gives CDR1 SGHRS, CDR2 YFSETQ. Trimming shortened V by 4 bases and J by 2 bases, and 11 bases separated the two germline ends. The CDR3 sequence is 14 residues long.